A single sample gave rise to the 9 T cell receptor beta chains below, sequenced in a study of T cells in women clearing cervical HPV infection (dated by TCRdb to about 2018). The library was generated by the immunoSEQ multiplex PCR assay. This immuneACCESS table, as held by TCRdb, lists in-frame sequences with V and J called but not all clones. Of the missing ones, under half trace to an unresolved V gene in checked studies; the others have no known cause. The sample's table covers 20,000 to 25,000 clones. In total, the top ten clones hold about 2.5% of the sample. Material for sequencing was blood buffy coat. The receptor set was obtained from a woman between 18 and 70 years old with a cervical HPV16 infection that either progressed to CIN3+ or cleared (not recorded which).

Worth noting for this clone: From the germline J gene comes the end of the CDR3, since the read stops 3 residues before it. The V and J genes are TRBV6-4 and TRBJ1-2, with 8 nucleotides matching TRBD1. The CDR3 extends over 13 amino acids. Germline CDR1 reads MRHNA; CDR2 reads SNTAGT. The trim removed 5 bases at V and 6 bases at J, leaving 5 bases unmatched. The CDR3 loop is CASSFGQGNGYTF. CDR3 bases read: TGTGCCAGCAGTTTTGGACAGGGCAATGGC.

Comments on this clone: The read ends 3 residues before the CDR3 terminus; that terminus is restored from the germline J gene. The rearrangement uses TRBV2 and TRBJ2-5, with TRBD2 identical over 7 bases. Germline values: CDR1 SNHLY, CDR2 FYNNEI. The CDR3 is 15 residues long. The V and J ends lost 7 bases and 2 bases, in that order; junction bases with no gene match: 10. CDR3 loop: CASTARGAGQETQYF. The DNA read from the CDR3 is TGTGCCAGCACCGCCCGAGGAGCGGGGCAAGAGACC.

In regard to this clone: The read halts 3 residues ahead of the CDR3 end, with the missing end drawn from the germline J gene. The rearrangement links TRBV10-2 to TRBJ2-1; 10 bases fit TRBD2. With 1 base clipped from V and 0 bases from J, the junction kept 9 bases outside the gene matches. CDR1 is WSHSY, CDR2 SAAADI, per germline. This CDR3 is built from 19 residues. The CDR3 sequence is CASSEFPRASGSSYNEQFF. CDR3 DNA, as far as it was read: TGCGCCAGCAGTGAGTTTCCCCGGGCTAGCGGGAGCTCCTACAATGAG.

As to this clone: The sequenced fragment ends 3 residues before the CDR3 boundary, so the rest is inferred from the germline J gene. This rearrangement joins TRBV6-4 to TRBJ2-2; D remains unclear. The V gene lost 3 bases and the J gene lost 3 bases, with 5 bases spanning the gap. The germline gives CDR1 MRHNA, CDR2 SNTAGT. The CDR3 is 13 residues long. CDR3 region: CASSESDTGELFF. CDR3 bases read: TGTGCCAGCAGTGAATCGGACACCGGGGAG.

Note on this clone: The read falls 3 residues short of the CDR3 end, and the missing part is taken from the germline J gene. The gene calls are TRBV7-6 and TRBJ2-6; TRBD1 matches at 9 bases. CDR3 length: 18 residues. The V gene's germline CDR1 is SGHVS and CDR2 FNYEAQ. V dropped 4 bases and J dropped 2; count of bases not matched to a gene: 9. The CDR3 loop is CASSSQQGALPGANVLTF. The covered CDR3 bases are TGTGCCAGCAGCTCCCAACAGGGGGCTCTGCCTGGGGCCAACGTC.

CDR3 bases read: TGCGCCAGCAGGGCTACAGGGGGCGCGGATGGC. It yields the protein CASRATGGADG. Given in full, the CDR3 is CASRATGGADGYTF. J is TRBJ1-2 and V is TRBV5-1; TRBD1 matches 9 bases. The read halts 3 residues ahead of the CDR3 end, with the missing end drawn from the germline J gene. The CDR3 totals 14 residues. Germline V gene data show CDR1 as SGHRS and CDR2 as YFSETQ. Losses at the gene ends were 5 bases for V and 6 bases for J; bases not matched to a gene: 8.

Details on this clone: The read ends 3 residues early relative to the CDR3; the germline J gene fills the gap. The rearrangement uses TRBV12-3 or TRBV12-4 and TRBJ2-2; 12 bases are shared with TRBD2. V gave up 6 bases and J gave up 7 bases; unmatched junction bases: 9. CDR3 length: 16 residues. The sequenced part of the CDR3 DNA is TGTGCCAGCAGGCCGACTAGCGGGGGTTTGGGCGGGGAG. This translates into CASRPTSGGLGGE. The CDR3 reads in full as CASRPTSGGLGGELFF.

About this clone: Read data end 3 residues before the CDR3 end; the end is taken from the germline J gene. V is TRBV6-2 or TRBV6-3 and J is TRBJ1-2; D call uncertain. The CDR3 extends over 16 amino acids. Germline CDR1 and CDR2: MNHEY and SVGEGT. The CDR3 is CASSPLIAGSSYDYTF. The sequenced part of the CDR3 DNA is TGTGCCAGCAGTCCTCTTATAGCGGGTAGCTCCTACGAC.

Comments on this clone: The read comes to an end 3 residues before the CDR3 does, leaving the germline J gene to fill in the end. The chain is built from TRBV5-1 and TRBJ2-7; D possibly corresponds to TRBD1 (5 bases). The V and J ends lost 0 bases and 3 bases respectively, with 16 bases between them. The germline CDR1 and CDR2 sequences are SGHRS and YFSETQ. CDR3 length: 16 amino acids. This chain's CDR3 is CASSLDGALRRYEQYF. CDR3 DNA, as far as it was read: TGCGCCAGCAGCTTGGATGGGGCCCTCCGGCGCTACGAG.